This T cell receptor beta chain is from a study of blood T cell repertoires in COVID-19. About the research overall: Some COVID-19 samples were acute and others convalescent; all came from the United States, Italy and Spain.

The Seattle site enrolled patients during active infection and followed them longitudinally. Germline assignment: CDR1 MNHNY and CDR2 SVGAGI (reference sequence). The ends lost 5 bases at V and 4 bases at J; junction bases unmatched: 6. This CDR3 has 14 amino acids. Original methodology: How many nucleated cells were present was estimated from reference gene primer amplification. Repertoires were generated with immunoSEQ multiplex PCR, while TCRdb's copy carries only in-frame clones and drops some. V and J calls and clone size are given by that table; D and trimming were obtained from the DNA. In the table there are 200,000 to 250,000 clones, about 87% of which are singletons.

This chain joins TRBV6-6 and TRBJ2-7; 9 bases are shared with TRBD1. Sequencing used peripheral blood. This clonotype was obtained from a woman aged 25 to 45 with COVID-19, enrolled during active disease. The CDR3 DNA reads TGTGCCAGCAGTGAGGGACAGGGATGGTACGAGCAGTACTTC. This encodes CASSEGQGWYEQYF.